Each of the 22 T cell receptor beta chains below was sequenced from the same sample in a study of OX40 agonist ivuxolimab in advanced cancers. The assay was immunoSEQ multiplex PCR, and TCRdb's table has in-frame clones only and misses some. Among roughly 67,000 clones listed, over 70% were seen once. Sequences were derived from CD4+ or CD8+ T cells sorted from blood, sampled in a trial of the OX40 agonist ivuxolimab. These receptors were obtained from an adult with an advanced solid tumor such as melanoma, head and neck, liver or kidney cancer.

The CDR3 loop is CASSKRQGAHEETQYF. CDR3 nucleotide sequence: TGCGCCAGCAGTAAACGTCAGGGGGCGCACGAAGAGACCCAGTACTTC. The chain joins TRBV5-1 to TRBJ2-5; 8 positions agree with TRBD1. Germline lookup yields CDR1 SGHRS and CDR2 YFSETQ. V dropped 5 bases and J dropped 3; count of bases not matched to a gene: 12. The CDR3 covers 16 residues. Using reference TRBV5-1 and TRBJ2-5 for the parts outside the CDR3, the full variable domain is KAGVTQTPRYLIKTRGQQVTLSCSPISGHRSVSWYQQTPGQGLQFLFEYFSETQRNKGNFPGRFSGRQFSNSRSEMNVSTLELGDSALYLCASSKRQGAHEETQYFGPGTRLLVL.

The chain has TRBV19 and TRBJ2-7; 7 bases are a match to TRBD1. Trimming removed 6 bases from V and 0 bases from J; junction bases left unmatched: 8. The CDR3 totals 15 residues. The V gene's germline CDR1 is LNHDA and CDR2 SQIVND (reference sequence). The CDR3 spells CASSPYGTDSYEQYF. DNA for the CDR3: TGTGCCAGTAGCCCGTATGGGACAGACTCCTACGAGCAGTACTTC.

The CDR3 loop reads CASSLGTGSYGYTF. The CDR3 bases are TGTGCCAGCAGTTTGGGGACAGGGAGCTATGGCTACACCTTC. The rearrangement links TRBV28 to TRBJ1-2, with 9 bases fitting TRBD1. With V trimmed by 3 bases and J by 4 bases, 3 bases remained unmatched. The CDR3 length is 14 residues. Germline V gives CDR1 MDHEN, CDR2 SYDVKM.

V is TRBV30 and J is TRBJ2-5; D is undetermined. Trimming took off 1 base at V and 5 bases at J, with 8 bases between the two ends. The CDR3 consists of 12 residues. Germline V CDR1 and CDR2: GTSNPN, SVGIG (reference sequence). The CDR3 DNA reads as TGTGCCTGGAGTGCCCCCGGCGAGACCCAGTACTTC. Residues: CAWSAPGETQYF.

This clone has a single count. The V call is TRBV25-1, the J call TRBJ1-4; D gene uncertain. The ends were cut back, 4 bases at V and 0 bases at J, with 9 bases in the middle. The CDR3 covers 15 residues. Germline assignment: CDR1 MGHDK and CDR2 SYGVNS. The CDR3 DNA reads TGTGCCAGCAGTGTTGAACGGCCAACTAATGAAAAACTGTTTTTT. Translating it yields CASSVERPTNEKLFF. Combining the CDR3 with reference TRBV25-1 and TRBJ1-4 gives the whole variable domain EADIYQTPRYLVIGTGKKITLECSQTMGHDKMYWYQQDPGMELHLIHYSYGVNSTEKGDLSSESTVSRIRTEHFPLTLESARPSHTSQYLCASSVERPTNEKLFFGSGTQLSVL.

This chain connects TRBV27 to TRBJ1-6; D perhaps matches TRBD1 (5 bases). Looked up from germline, CDR1 is MNHEY and CDR2 is SMNVEV (reference sequence). The CDR3 has 17 amino acids. Trimming removed 4 bases from V and 4 bases from J, with 17 bases in between. Here the CDR3 reads CASSSLLIGAYNSPLHF. In DNA, the CDR3 is TGTGCCAGCAGTTCTCTTTTGATAGGGGCATATAATTCACCCCTCCACTTT.

The rearrangement joins TRBV5-4 to TRBJ2-3; TRBD1 or TRBD2 may be the D gene (5 bases each). Germline CDR1 and CDR2: SGHNT and YYREEE (reference sequence). This CDR3 comprises 16 residues. V lost 1 base to trimming and J lost 4 bases, with 16 bases between them. The CDR3 coding sequence is TGTGCCAGCAGCTTGTTAGGGGACCAACCGGCAGATACGCAGTATTTT. Translation gives CASSLLGDQPADTQYF.

This chain joins TRBV9 and TRBJ2-5; the match to TRBD1 covers 7 bases. CDR3 length: 15 residues. CDR1 and CDR2 from the germline V gene are SGDLS and YYNGEE. V lost 2 bases and J lost 0; bases outside the gene matches: 4. CDR3 DNA sequence: TGTGCCAGCAGCGTTAGGGGGCAGAACCAAGAGACCCAGTACTTC. Protein sequence: CASSVRGQNQETQYF.

The chain is built from TRBV7-3 and TRBJ2-1; 12 bases match TRBD2. The CDR3 has 18 amino acids. Trimming cost V 5 bases and J 8 bases; bases outside gene matches: 16. Germline CDR1 reads SGHTA; CDR2 reads FQGTGA. The CDR3 loop is CASSPQGPSGRATYEQFF. The CDR3 DNA is TGTGCCAGCAGCCCACAGGGGCCTAGCGGGAGGGCCACATATGAGCAGTTCTTC. The variable domain in full, with the rest retrieved from reference TRBV7-3 and TRBJ2-1, is GAGVSQTPSNKVTEKGKYVELRCDPISGHTALYWYRQSLGQGPEFLIYFQGTGAADDSGLPNDRFFAVRPEGSVSTLKIQRTERGDSAVYLCASSPQGPSGRATYEQFFGPGTRLTVL.

The V gene is TRBV6-5, the J gene TRBJ2-2, with D perhaps matching TRBD1 (6 bases). This CDR3 region has 14 residues. CDR1 MNHEY and CDR2 SVGAGI come from the germline V gene. V lost 9 bases and J 6 bases, leaving 17 bases between the germline ends. CDR3 DNA: TGTGCCAGTCGCCGGGACACCGAGGCCGGGGAGCTGTTTTTT. This encodes CASRRDTEAGELFF.

CDR3 loop: CASSHPTGGEKLFF. CDR3 sequence (DNA): TGTGCCAGCAGCCATCCGACAGGGGGTGAAAAACTGTTTTTT. This rearrangement joins TRBV11-2 to TRBJ1-4; TRBD1 matches 9 bases. This CDR3 comprises 14 residues. Germline CDR1 and CDR2: SGHAT and FQNNGV. V dropped 5 bases and J dropped 7; count of bases not matched to a gene: 5.

The chain links TRBV19 to TRBJ2-1; TRBD2 agrees at 9 bases. CDR1 and CDR2 (germline): LNHDA, SQIVND (reference sequence). The CDR3 loop spans 16 amino acids. V shed 4 bases, J shed 5 bases, and the junction held 9 bases outside the gene matches. The CDR3 protein is CASSTPPGLANNEQFF. DNA of the CDR3: TGTGCCAGTAGTACTCCTCCGGGACTAGCAAACAATGAGCAGTTCTTC.

The V and J genes are TRBV5-4 and TRBJ2-7; the D gene is possibly TRBD2 (5 bases). The V end was cut by 5 bases, the J end by 6 bases, with 9 bases between. The CDR3 consists of 11 residues. Germline CDR1 is SGHNT and CDR2 is YYREEE (reference sequence). This CDR3 reads CASRDGGEQYF. In DNA form, the CDR3 reads TGTGCCAGCAGGGACGGAGGCGAGCAGTACTTC.

CDR3 sequence: CASSLRYEQYF. The DNA for the CDR3 is TGTGCCAGCAGTTTACGTTACGAGCAGTACTTC. The chain links TRBV28 to TRBJ2-7; D unresolved. This CDR3 spans 11 amino acids. The V gene's germline CDR1 is MDHEN and CDR2 SYDVKM. Trimming took off 2 bases at V and 4 bases at J, with 3 bases between the two ends. The variable domain in full, with the rest retrieved from reference TRBV28 and TRBJ2-7, is DVKVTQSSRYLVKRTGEKVFLECVQDMDHENMFWYRQDPGLGLRLIYFSYDVKMKEKGDIPEGYSVSREKKERFSLILESASTNQTSMYLCASSLRYEQYFGPGTRLTVT.

The V gene is TRBV11-2, the J gene TRBJ2-1; possible D gene TRBD2, 6 bases. V shed 0 bases and J shed 0 bases, with 15 bases lying between them. The CDR3 is 18 residues long. Germline V gene sequence: CDR1 SGHAT, CDR2 FQNNGV. The CDR3 is CASSLEPTSYISYNEQFF. As DNA, the CDR3 is TGTGCCAGCAGCTTAGAACCCACTAGCTACATCTCCTACAATGAGCAGTTCTTC.

The genes are TRBV7-8 and TRBJ2-1, with 8 bases that match TRBD1. CDR3 length equals 14 residues. The germline V gene has CDR1 SGHVS and CDR2 FQNEAQ. Trimming at V came to 5 bases and at J to 4 bases, leaving 4 bases not matched to a gene. The CDR3: CASSKTGVYNEQFF. DNA of the CDR3: TGTGCCAGCAGCAAGACAGGGGTATACAATGAGCAGTTCTTC. Complete variable domain (other parts from reference TRBV7-8 and TRBJ2-1): GAGVSQSPRYKVAKRGQDVALRCDPISGHVSLFWYQQALGQGPEFLTYFQNEAQLDKSGLPSDRFFAERPEGSVSTLKIQRTQQEDSAVYLCASSKTGVYNEQFFGPGTRLTVL.

The rearrangement links TRBV6-5 to TRBJ1-1, with unresolved D. CDR1 MNHEY and CDR2 SVGAGI come from the germline V gene. Trimming removed 0 bases from V and 5 bases from J, with 16 bases in between. The CDR3 has 16 residues. The CDR3 bases are TGTGCCAGCAGTTACTCGATGGTGGGAAAGGGAACTGAAGCTTTCTTT. Residues: CASSYSMVGKGTEAFF.

The V call is TRBV2, the J call TRBJ2-5, with TRBD2 identical over 8 bases. Per the germline V gene, CDR1 is SNHLY and CDR2 is FYNNEI. CDR3 length: 14 residues. V shed 7 bases and J 7 bases; nucleotides not matched to a gene: 11. The CDR3 nucleotides are TGTGCCAGCAAAAGTGATCGGGGGGGAGGGACCCAGTACTTC. This encodes CASKSDRGGGTQYF.

V is TRBV6-1 and J is TRBJ1-1, with D possibly being TRBD1 (5 bases). With 3 bases removed from V and 4 bases from J, the gap between germline ends came to 6 bases. From germline, CDR1 is MNHNS and CDR2 SASEGT. The CDR3 spans 12 residues. CDR3 in amino acids: CASSDRVTEAFF. CDR3 bases: TGTGCCAGCAGTGACAGGGTCACTGAAGCTTTCTTT.

The V call is TRBV6-1, the J call TRBJ2-2; tentative D call: TRBD2 (5 bases). Germline assignment: CDR1 MNHNS and CDR2 SASEGT. This CDR3 has 16 residues. V was trimmed by 4 bases and J by 6 bases, leaving 18 bases between them. CDR3 protein: CASSGGRARSAGELFF. The CDR3 DNA follows: TGTGCCAGCAGTGGAGGGAGAGCCCGTAGCGCCGGGGAGCTGTTTTTT.

This clone was detected a few times. The V and J genes are TRBV7-7 and TRBJ2-5, with 9 bases that match TRBD1. This CDR3 spans 14 amino acids. In germline, CDR1 is SSHAT, CDR2 FNYEAQ (reference sequence). V gave up 5 bases and J gave up 3 bases; unmatched junction bases: 4. The CDR3 coding sequence is TGTGCCAGCAGCCCCCGGACAGGGGAAGAGACCCAGTACTTC. Translating gives CASSPRTGEETQYF.

The J gene is TRBJ2-7, the V gene TRBV19; 8 nucleotides match TRBD1. CDR1 is LNHDA and CDR2 is SQIVND in the germline V gene (reference sequence). J lost 1 base, V lost 5 bases, and 7 bases had no gene match. The CDR3 is made up of 15 amino acids. The CDR3 here is CASSARTGFSYEQYF. CDR3 coding DNA: TGTGCCAGTAGTGCCCGGACAGGGTTTTCCTACGAGCAGTACTTC.